A selection of T cell receptor beta chains follows, all from one sample in a study of cytomegalovirus exposure and HLA in healthy donors. Assay: immunoSEQ multiplex PCR; the TCRdb copy retains only in-frame clones and omits some. The sample holds more than 140,000 clones, about 89% seen once. Sequenced sample: PBMCs. These receptors came from a woman aged 18-35 years in good health and CMV-seropositive. The CDR3 runs from the conserved cysteine through the conserved F or W. The D gene is left open where the match is weak. Part of the rows lack a size; the others show once, few, many or a class for expanded clones.

J | D | size | V | DNA | CDR3
TRBJ2-7 | TRBD2 | . | TRBV29-1 | TGCAGCGTCGATAGCGGGAGGGGAAATTACGAGCAGTACTTC | CSVDSGRGNYEQYF
TRBJ2-7 | TRBD1 | . | TRBV6-5 | TGTGCCAGCAGTTTCAGGGACAGAGCTTCCGAGCAGTACTTC | CASSFRDRASEQYF
TRBJ1-1 | . | . | TRBV28 | TGTGCCAGCAGTTTAAAGCTGGGGCCGCAATTATCGGTATCTTTCTTT | CASSLKLGPQLSVSFF
TRBJ2-7 | . | . | TRBV30 | TGTGCCTGGAGCGGACATCTCGGCTACGAGCAGTACTTC | CAWSGHLGYEQYF
TRBJ1-5 | TRBD1 | . | TRBV4-2 | TGTGCCAGCAGCCTCGGGACAGGGGGCGGGCAGCCCCAGCATTTT | CASSLGTGGGQPQHF
TRBJ2-7 | TRBD2 | . | TRBV11-2 | TGTGCCAGCAGCCCGACTCGGGCTAGCGGGAGACGTTACGAGCAGTACTTC | CASSPTRASGRRYEQYF
TRBJ1-1 | TRBD1 | . | TRBV5-1 | TGCGCCAGCAGCTTGCAGGGGGCCGCTGAAGCTTTCTTT | CASSLQGAAEAFF
TRBJ2-7 | TRBD1 | . | TRBV5-6 | TGTGCCAGCAGCGTGGACAGGGGCGAGTGGGGGTACGAGCAGTACTTC | CASSVDRGEWGYEQYF
TRBJ1-1 | TRBD1 | . | TRBV18 | TGTGCCAGCTCACAAGCTTCAGGGGGCGTCTATGTCGCTGAAGCTTTCTTT | CASSQASGGVYVAEAFF
TRBJ1-5 | . | . | TRBV6-1 | TGTGCCAGCAGCGTAAACAGGGCGGGCAATCAGCCCCAGCATTTT | CASSVNRAGNQPQHF
TRBJ2-5 | . | . | TRBV5-1 | TGCGCCAGCAGTTTAGAGGTACCCCGTGGCGAGACCCAGTACTTC | CASSLEVPRGETQYF
TRBJ1-1 | . | . | TRBV11-3 | TGTGCCAGCAGCCTCTCAACAGGGTTTGGCACTGAAGCTTTCTTT | CASSLSTGFGTEAFF
TRBJ2-7 | . | . | TRBV2 | TGTGCCAGCAGTTATGCAGAATCCTACGAGCAGTACTTC | CASSYAESYEQYF
TRBJ1-2 | . | few | TRBV28 | TGTGCCAGCAGTCCCCAGGGGTTCCATGGCTACACCTTC | CASSPQGFHGYTF
TRBJ2-1 | TRBD1 | . | TRBV5-1 | TGCGCCAGCAGCTTGGGGGACAGTCCATACAATGAGCAGTTCTTC | CASSLGDSPYNEQFF
TRBJ1-5 | . | . | TRBV7-3 | TGTGCCAGCAGCTTAAGTCCAAATCAGCCCCAGCATTTT | CASSLSPNQPQHF
TRBJ1-1 | . | . | TRBV11-3 | TGTGCCAGCAATGGGTTTCGGGACAAGAACACTGAAGCTTTCTTT | CASNGFRDKNTEAFF
TRBJ2-7 | . | . | TRBV7-2 | TGTGCCAGCAGCTTAGAGGCGGGATACGAGCAGTACTTC | CASSLEAGYEQYF
TRBJ2-5 | TRBD2 | . | TRBV28 | TGTGCCAGCGGGACTGGGACTAGATGGGAGACCCAGTACTTC | CASGTGTRWETQYF
TRBJ1-1 | . | . | TRBV5-1 | TGCGCCAGCAGCTTCCAGGGGACTGAAGCTTTCTTT | CASSFQGTEAFF
TRBJ2-5 | TRBD2 | . | TRBV9 | TGTGCCAGCAGCGTAGGGACTAGCGGGAGGGCCCGAGAGACCCAGTACTTC | CASSVGTSGRARETQYF
TRBJ2-7 | . | . | TRBV4-1 | TGCGCCAGCAGCCCAGTCGAGGGCTCCTACGAGCAGTACTTC | CASSPVEGSYEQYF
TRBJ2-2 | . | . | TRBV25-1 | TGTGCCAGCAGGGAGGGACAGCGGTGGAACACCGGGGAGCTGTTTTTT | CASREGQRWNTGELFF
TRBJ2-1 | TRBD2 | . | TRBV6-4 | TGTGCCAGCAGTGAGCGGGAGCACAATGAGCAGTTCTTC | CASSEREHNEQFF
TRBJ2-1 | . | . | TRBV21-1 | TGTGCCAGCAGCAAAGGCTCCGGGAGGGCCAGGAATGAGCAGTTCTTC | CASSKGSGRARNEQFF
TRBJ2-7 | . | . | TRBV6-5 | TGTGCCAGCAGTGACCAGGGGAGTGACGAGCAGTACTTC | CASSDQGSDEQYF
TRBJ2-2 | TRBD2 | few | TRBV5-1 | TGCGCCAGCAGCTTCATAGCGGGAGTCGGCGGGGAGCTGTTTTTT | CASSFIAGVGGELFF
TRBJ2-3 | . | . | TRBV2 | TGTGCCAGCAAGGTTAGCGGATCCTACACAGATACGCAGTATTTT | CASKVSGSYTDTQYF
TRBJ2-3 | . | . | TRBV20-1 | TGCCGCGTAAACACAGATACGCAGTATTTT | CRVNTDTQYF
TRBJ1-2 | TRBD1 | . | TRBV28 | TGTGCCAGCAGTCAAGGGACAGGGAGGGTTTATGGCTACACCTTC | CASSQGTGRVYGYTF
TRBJ2-2 | TRBD1 | . | TRBV14 | TGTGCCAGCAGTAAGACAGGGTTTGTAAACACCGGGGAGCTGTTTTTT | CASSKTGFVNTGELFF
TRBJ2-3 | . | . | TRBV7-3 | TGTGCCAGCAGCCCATTTAGCACAGATACGCAGTATTTT | CASSPFSTDTQYF
TRBJ2-2 | . | . | TRBV11-3 | TGTGCCAGCAGCTTAGATCTACCCGGGATGACCGGGGAGCTGTTTTTT | CASSLDLPGMTGELFF
TRBJ1-1 | . | . | TRBV6-4 | TGTGCCAGCAGCGCACAGCCGAACACTGAAGCTTTCTTT | CASSAQPNTEAFF
TRBJ2-7 | . | . | TRBV7-6 | TGTGCCAGCAGCTTAGGAGGGGAGGCCCCCTACGAGCAGTACTTC | CASSLGGEAPYEQYF
TRBJ2-7 | . | once | TRBV10-3 | TGTGCCATCAGGAAAGAGACCTACGAGCAGTACTTC | CAIRKETYEQYF
TRBJ1-5 | TRBD1 | . | TRBV28 | TGTGCCAGCAGGCGTATACTACAGGGGAGCAATCAGCCCCAGCATTTT | CASRRILQGSNQPQHF
TRBJ2-5 | . | . | TRBV6-1 | TGTGCCAGCAGCCTACTCGGGACCCAGTACTTC | CASSLLGTQYF
TRBJ1-1 | TRBD1 | once | TRBV7-9 | TGTGCCAGCAGCTACGGGACAGGGGGCCTTGGAACTGAAGCTTTCTTT | CASSYGTGGLGTEAFF
TRBJ1-5 | . | . | TRBV2 | TGTGCCAGCAGTGTCGCGGGGGCAGGCAATCAGCCCCAGCATTTT | CASSVAGAGNQPQHF
TRBJ2-1 | TRBD2 | . | TRBV6-1 | TGTGCCAGCAGTGAAACTAGCGGGAGGGCCTATGAGCAGTTCTTC | CASSETSGRAYEQFF
TRBJ2-5 | . | . | TRBV7-9 | TGTGCCAGCAGCTTTCCGAGGGCCGGGCAAGAGACCCAGTACTTC | CASSFPRAGQETQYF
TRBJ1-2 | . | few | TRBV10-2 | TGCGCCAGCAGTGTCGGGTCAAGTAGCTACACCTTC | CASSVGSSSYTF
TRBJ2-5 | TRBD2 | . | TRBV10-3 | TGTGCCATCAGTGATGGCGGGAGGGCCACAGAGACCCAGTACTTC | CAISDGGRATETQYF
TRBJ2-3 | TRBD1 | few | TRBV29-1 | TGCAGCGCGGGACAGGACACAGATACGCAGTATTTT | CSAGQDTDTQYF